The subject of this entry is one T cell receptor (beta chain). Antigen specificity is unknown. The source of the sample is a study of beta chain features in type 1 diabetes. Study background: Cell yields, gender and age were comparable in patients and healthy donors. The study, taken as a whole, reports: Sequencing the cDNA could make cells with high TCR expression show up more than they should. Here, the possible influence of HLA type (on TCRB rearrangement) remained unresolved.

CD45RO/CCR7/CD25/CD127/CD95/CD27 staining was used to isolate CD4+ naive, central memory, regulatory and stem cell-like memory cells by sorting. Germline trimming cut 7 bases from V and 5 bases from J; bases unmatched to any gene: 8. Germline CDR1 SQVTM, CDR2 ANQGSEA. This CDR3 region has 13 residues. Expressed TCRB transcripts were sequenced, since all the RNA that had been isolated was reverse transcribed. Clones were read by immunoSEQ multiplex PCR, and TCRdb kept only the in-frame ones, dropping some. The sample consists of about 350,000 clones, about 20% of them appearing once. The chain links TRBV29-1 to TRBJ1-2; the match to TRBD1 covers 9 bases. The source of this sequence is a woman in her late teens or twenties in good health. The sample consisted of naive CD4+ T cells from blood. The CDR3 spells CSAEDRGGYGYTF. CDR3 DNA: TGCAGCGCAGAGGACAGGGGCGGTTATGGCTACACCTTC.